What follows is one T cell receptor beta chain and its context. The antigen is not known. This record belongs to a study of beta chain features in type 1 diabetes. Whole-study findings and limits: There was no resolution here of whether HLA type influences TCRB rearrangement.

Expressed TCRB transcripts were sequenced because the entire RNA isolate underwent reverse transcription. The method was immunoSEQ multiplex PCR; TCRdb's version includes in-frame clones alone and lacks a portion of them. Of about 470,000 clones in the sample, approximately 30% are singletons; the top ten hold 0.05% to 0.065%. CDR3 length: 14 amino acids. The germline CDR1 and CDR2 sequences are SNHLY and FYNNEI. Trimming cost V 5 bases and J 5 bases; bases outside gene matches: 6. The source of this sequence is a man aged 18 to 30 in good health. The chain combines TRBV2 with TRBJ2-3; the match to TRBD2 covers 8 bases. Input material: naive CD4+ T cells from blood. The chain's CDR3 is CASSFSGTEDTQYF. CDR3 in DNA: TGTGCCAGCAGTTTTAGCGGGACTGAAGATACGCAGTATTTT.